This is a list of T cell receptor beta chains from one sample in a study of CD8 T cells in Susac syndrome. A single record per CDR3 protein comes from TCRdb applying MiXCR to the immunoSEQ multiplex PCR reads. The data show fewer than 250,000 distinct CDR3 sequences, about 94% seen once. Sequenced input: CD8+ T cells from PBMCs. These receptors all stem from a human donor with multiple sclerosis. Each CDR3 is given with its conserved first and last residue. A D gene is named only where the DNA matches it firmly. Where a row states a size, it is once, few, many or the class of an expanded clone; other rows omit it.

D,J,size,V,DNA,CDR3
NA,TRBJ2-1,few,TRBV7-8,TGTGCCAGCAGCTTGGTGGACAATGAGCAGTTCTTC,CASSLVDNEQFF
NA,TRBJ1-1,NA,TRBV5-4,TGTGCCAGCAGCCACCCCCTATCTAGGACTGAAGCTTTCTTT,CASSHPLSRTEAFF
TRBD1,TRBJ2-5,NA,TRBV4-1,TGCGCCAGCAGCCAAGGTAACAGGGGGCAAGAGACCCAGTACTTC,CASSQGNRGQETQYF
NA,TRBJ2-2,once,TRBV4-3,TGCGCCAGCAGCCAAGATTCAAGGAACACCGGGGAGCTGTTTTTT,CASSQDSRNTGELFF
NA,TRBJ1-1,NA,TRBV9,TGTGCCAGCAGCGCGCATAATCCGGGATCGGGGGACACTGAAGCTTTCTTT,CASSAHNPGSGDTEAFF
TRBD2,TRBJ2-3,few,TRBV3-1,TGTGCCAGCAGCCCCGGGACTAGCGGAGGCACAGATACGCAGTATTTT,CASSPGTSGGTDTQYF
NA,TRBJ2-1,NA,TRBV5-5,TGTGCCAGCAGCTGGGACCACTCTCCTTACAATGAGCAGTTCTTC,CASSWDHSPYNEQFF
TRBD1,TRBJ2-1,NA,TRBV11-2,TGTGCCAGCAGGGGAAGGGACAGACCCAACAATGAGCAGTTCTTC,CASRGRDRPNNEQFF
NA,TRBJ1-5,NA,TRBV27,TGTGCCAGCAGTTCCCGGCCGGGGAATCCGCCCCAGCATTTT,CASSSRPGNPPQHF
NA,TRBJ2-7,NA,TRBV29-1,TGCAGCGCCCTAGAGGGGGTCGAGCAGTACTTC,CSALEGVEQYF
NA,TRBJ2-5,NA,TRBV6-2/TRBV6-3,TGTGCCAGCAGTTACCCCGCAAGACAAGAGACCCAGTACTTC,CASSYPARQETQYF
TRBD1,TRBJ1-5,NA,TRBV12-3/TRBV12-4,TGTGCCAGCAGTGCGTGGACAGGGGTACGCAATCAGCCCCAGCATTTT,CASSAWTGVRNQPQHF
NA,TRBJ1-2,NA,TRBV29-1,TGCAGCGTCCTAACTGGGGCTAACTATGGCTACACCTTC,CSVLTGANYGYTF
NA,TRBJ2-1,NA,TRBV4-2,TGTGCCAGCAGCCAAGAAACTAGCCGCAGCTCCTACAATGAGCAGTTCTTC,CASSQETSRSSYNEQFF
NA,TRBJ2-2,NA,TRBV9,TGTGCCAGCAGCGTAGAGGGCTCTAACACCGGGGAGCTGTTTTTT,CASSVEGSNTGELFF
NA,TRBJ2-1,NA,TRBV10-2,TGCGCCAGCAGTGAGTGGGAAGATGAGCAGTTCTTC,CASSEWEDEQFF
NA,TRBJ1-1,NA,TRBV19,TGTGCCAGTAAAACGAGAGGAAACACTGAAGCTTTCTTT,CASKTRGNTEAFF
NA,TRBJ1-1,NA,TRBV4-3,TGCGCCAGCAGCCAAGGGGGATTGGGCACTGAAGCTTTCTTT,CASSQGGLGTEAFF
NA,TRBJ2-7,NA,TRBV30,TGTGCCAGTAGCGAGGCCCCCTACGAGCAGTACTTC,CASSEAPYEQYF
NA,TRBJ2-3,NA,TRBV12-5,TGTGCTAGTGGTTGGGAAGTCGATACGCAGTATTTT,CASGWEVDTQYF
NA,TRBJ2-1,NA,TRBV3-1,TGTGCCAGCACCTCCTCAGCGGAAACCTACAATGAGCAGTTCTTC,CASTSSAETYNEQFF
TRBD1,TRBJ1-6,NA,TRBV19,TGTGCCAGTAGTTCCACGTCAGGGGGCGCAGGGGGCAATTCACCCCTCCACTTT,CASSSTSGGAGGNSPLHF
NA,TRBJ1-1,NA,TRBV3-1,TGTGCCAGCAGCCATAGTTTCATTTATCAGGACACTGAAGCTTTCTTT,CASSHSFIYQDTEAFF